This TCR beta chain was recorded in a study of blood T cells in healthy people across ages. The CDR3 runs to 13 residues. CDR1 DFQATT and CDR2 SNEGSKA come from the germline V gene (reference sequence). The second PCR ran roughly 6 to 11 cycles with a sample-barcoded 5' primer and J-beta primers. Every cDNA was tagged by a template-switch adaptor with 12 random nucleotides. TCRdb reprocessed the 5' RACE reads with MiXCR, giving one entry per CDR3 protein. The table has around 1,700,000 distinct CDR3 sequences, 28% seen once; the top ten hold approximately 7.7%. Every donor contributed about 10 milliliters of peripheral blood by blood draw. Per sample, extraction of total RNA gave at least 6 micrograms in every case.

The clonotype originates from a woman younger than 45 in good health. Sequencing input: blood. The genes are TRBV20-1 and TRBJ2-5; TRBD2 matches 12 bases. Near its end, the DNA agrees better with TRBJ2-7, so the J call may be wrong. This CDR3 is CSARTSGEYEQYF. DNA for the CDR3: TGCAGTGCGCGGACTAGCGGGGAATACGAGCAGTACTTC.